This TCR beta chain was profiled in a study of PD-L1 blockade in urothelial cancer. The CDR3 is made up of 11 amino acids. The germline gives CDR1 DFQATT, CDR2 SNEGSKA (reference sequence). Trimming removed 8 bases from V and 2 bases from J, with 9 bases in between. The protocol was immunoSEQ multiplex PCR, while the TCRdb copy is restricted to in-frame clones and leaves out a portion. The sample contains around 45,000 clones, around 89% of which appear only once. The source was PBMCs, collected around atezolizumab (anti-PD-L1) treatment. The clonotype originates from a woman aged 60-75 years with urothelial cancer. The genes are TRBV20-1 and TRBJ2-5; TRBD1 is a possible D gene (6 bases). The CDR3 here is CSTGIQETQYF. In DNA, the CDR3 is TGCAGTACAGGGATTCAAGAGACCCAGTACTTC.